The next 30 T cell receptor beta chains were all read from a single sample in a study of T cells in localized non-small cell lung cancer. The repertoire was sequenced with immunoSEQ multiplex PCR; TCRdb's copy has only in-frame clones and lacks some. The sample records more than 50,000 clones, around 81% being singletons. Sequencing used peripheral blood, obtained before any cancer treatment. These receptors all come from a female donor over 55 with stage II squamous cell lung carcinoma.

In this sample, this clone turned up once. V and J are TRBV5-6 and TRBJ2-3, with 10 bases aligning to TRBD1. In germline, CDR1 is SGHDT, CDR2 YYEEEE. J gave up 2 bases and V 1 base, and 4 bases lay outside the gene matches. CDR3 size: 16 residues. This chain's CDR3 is CASSLLGQGSTDTQYF. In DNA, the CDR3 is TGTGCCAGCAGCTTGCTGGGACAGGGGTCCACAGATACGCAGTATTTT. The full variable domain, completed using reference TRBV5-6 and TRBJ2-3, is DAGVTQSPTHLIKTRGQQVTLRCSPKSGHDTVSWYQQALGQGPQFIFQYYEEEERQRGNFPDRFSGHQFPNYSSELNVNALLLGDSALYLCASSLLGQGSTDTQYFGPGTRLTVL.

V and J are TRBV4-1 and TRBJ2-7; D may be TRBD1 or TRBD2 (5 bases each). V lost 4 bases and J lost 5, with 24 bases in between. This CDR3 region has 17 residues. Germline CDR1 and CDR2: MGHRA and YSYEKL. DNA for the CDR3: TGCGCCAGCAGCCCCGACGGGGACGGAGGAATGAGAAACGAGCAGTACTTC. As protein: CASSPDGDGGMRNEQYF.

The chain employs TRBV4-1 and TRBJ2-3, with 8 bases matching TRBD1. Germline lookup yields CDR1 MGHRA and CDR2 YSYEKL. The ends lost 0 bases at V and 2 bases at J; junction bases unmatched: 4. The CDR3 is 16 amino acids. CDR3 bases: TGCGCCAGCAGCCAAGAAGGACAGGGTTACACAGATACGCAGTATTTT. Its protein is CASSQEGQGYTDTQYF.

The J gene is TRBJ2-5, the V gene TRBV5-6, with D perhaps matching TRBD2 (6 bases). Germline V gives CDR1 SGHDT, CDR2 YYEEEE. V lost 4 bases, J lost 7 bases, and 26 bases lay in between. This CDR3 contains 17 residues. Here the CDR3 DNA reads TGTGCCAGCAGCCGGAGGGTTAGCGGCGGGTCCGTGTTGACCCAGTACTTC. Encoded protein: CASSRRVSGGSVLTQYF.

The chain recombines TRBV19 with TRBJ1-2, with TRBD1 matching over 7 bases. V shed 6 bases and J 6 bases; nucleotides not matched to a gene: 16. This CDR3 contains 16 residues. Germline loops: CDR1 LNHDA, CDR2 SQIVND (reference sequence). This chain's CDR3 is CASSPIQGLSFNGYTF. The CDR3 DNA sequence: TGTGCCAGTAGCCCCATACAGGGGCTATCTTTTAATGGCTACACCTTC.

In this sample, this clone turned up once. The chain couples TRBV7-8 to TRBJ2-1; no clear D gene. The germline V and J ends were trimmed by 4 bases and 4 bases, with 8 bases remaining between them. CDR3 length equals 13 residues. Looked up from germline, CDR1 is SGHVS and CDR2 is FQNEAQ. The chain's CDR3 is CASSSTVYNEQFF. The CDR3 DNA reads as TGTGCCAGCAGCTCGACCGTTTACAATGAGCAGTTCTTC.

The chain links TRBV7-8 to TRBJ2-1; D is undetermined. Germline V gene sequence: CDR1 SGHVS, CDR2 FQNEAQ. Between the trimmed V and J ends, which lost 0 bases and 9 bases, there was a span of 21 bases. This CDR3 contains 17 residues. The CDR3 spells CASSLASPTPRLGEQFF. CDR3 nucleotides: TGTGCCAGCAGCTTAGCCTCCCCAACCCCCCGTCTGGGTGAGCAGTTCTTC.

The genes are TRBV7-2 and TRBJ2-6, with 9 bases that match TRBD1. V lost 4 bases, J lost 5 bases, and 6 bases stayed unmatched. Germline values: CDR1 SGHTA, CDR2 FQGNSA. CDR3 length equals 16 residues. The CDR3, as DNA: TGTGCCAGCAGCTCCGGACAGGGGACCAGGGCCAACGTCCTGACTTTC. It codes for CASSSGQGTRANVLTF.

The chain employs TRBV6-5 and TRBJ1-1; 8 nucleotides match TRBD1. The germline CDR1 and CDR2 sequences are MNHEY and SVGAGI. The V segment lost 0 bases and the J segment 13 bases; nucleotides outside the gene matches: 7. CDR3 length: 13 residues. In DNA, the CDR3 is TGTGCCAGCAGTTACTCGGGGACAGGCCCCATTTTCTTT. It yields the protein CASSYSGTGPIFF.

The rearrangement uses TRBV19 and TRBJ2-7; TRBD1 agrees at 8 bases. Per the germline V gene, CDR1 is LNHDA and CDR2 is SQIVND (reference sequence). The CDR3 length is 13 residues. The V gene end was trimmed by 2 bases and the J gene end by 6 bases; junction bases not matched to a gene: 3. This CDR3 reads CASSIMTGVEQYF. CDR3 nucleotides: TGTGCCAGTAGTATAATGACAGGGGTCGAGCAGTACTTC.

The chain's CDR3 is CASSLNTPPSYEQYF. The CDR3 nucleotides are TGCGCCAGCAGCTTGAATACTCCTCCGTCCTACGAGCAGTACTTC. The rearrangement links TRBV5-1 to TRBJ2-7; no clear D gene. With 1 base removed from V and 1 base from J, the gap between germline ends came to 12 bases. This CDR3 is 15 amino acids long. From germline, CDR1 is SGHRS and CDR2 YFSETQ.

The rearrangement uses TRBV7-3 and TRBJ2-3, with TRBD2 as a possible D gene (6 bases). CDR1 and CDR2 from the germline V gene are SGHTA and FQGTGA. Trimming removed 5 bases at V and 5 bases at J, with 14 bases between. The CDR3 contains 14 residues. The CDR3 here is CASSPGGPRDTQYF. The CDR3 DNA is TGTGCCAGCAGCCCCGGAGGGCCGAGAGATACGCAGTATTTT.

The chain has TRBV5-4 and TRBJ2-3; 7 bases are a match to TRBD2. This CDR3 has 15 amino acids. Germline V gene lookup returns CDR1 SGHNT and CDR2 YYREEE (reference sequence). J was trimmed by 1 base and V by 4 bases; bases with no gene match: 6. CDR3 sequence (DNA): TGTGCCAGCAGCCAGCAAGGGAGGGGCACAGATACGCAGTATTTT. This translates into CASSQQGRGTDTQYF. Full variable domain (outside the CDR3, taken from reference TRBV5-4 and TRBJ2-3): ETGVTQSPTHLIKTRGQQVTLRCSSQSGHNTVSWYQQALGQGPQFIFQYYREEENGRGNFPPRFSGLQFPNYSSELNVNALELDDSALYLCASSQQGRGTDTQYFGPGTRLTVL.

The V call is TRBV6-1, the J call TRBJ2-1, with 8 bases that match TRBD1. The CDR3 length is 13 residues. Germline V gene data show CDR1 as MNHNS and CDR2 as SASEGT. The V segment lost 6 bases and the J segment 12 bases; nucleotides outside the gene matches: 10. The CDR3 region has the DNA TGTGCCAGCAGATCAGTCGCTGGACAGGGGCAGTTCTTC. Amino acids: CASRSVAGQGQFF.

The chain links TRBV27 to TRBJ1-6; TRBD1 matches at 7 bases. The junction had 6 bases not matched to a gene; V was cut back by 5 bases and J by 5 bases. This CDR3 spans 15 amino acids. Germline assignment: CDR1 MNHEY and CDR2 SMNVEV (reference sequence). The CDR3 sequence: CASSQWDSNNSPLHF. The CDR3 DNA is TGTGCCAGCAGTCAATGGGACAGTAATAATTCACCCCTCCACTTT.

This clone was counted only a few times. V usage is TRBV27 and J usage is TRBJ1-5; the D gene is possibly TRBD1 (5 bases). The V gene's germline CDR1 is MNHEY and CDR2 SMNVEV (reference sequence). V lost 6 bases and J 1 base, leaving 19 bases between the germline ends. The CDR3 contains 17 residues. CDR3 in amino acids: CASSDNPGGRSNQPQHF. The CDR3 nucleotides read TGTGCCAGCAGCGATAATCCGGGGGGACGGAGCAATCAGCCCCAGCATTTT.

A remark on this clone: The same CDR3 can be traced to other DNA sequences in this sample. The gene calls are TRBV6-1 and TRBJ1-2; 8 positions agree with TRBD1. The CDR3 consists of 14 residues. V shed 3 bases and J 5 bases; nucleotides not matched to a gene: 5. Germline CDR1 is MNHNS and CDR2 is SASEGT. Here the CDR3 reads CASSEGTGLYGYTF. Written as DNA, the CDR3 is TGTGCCAGCAGTGAGGGGACAGGTTTATATGGCTACACCTTC.

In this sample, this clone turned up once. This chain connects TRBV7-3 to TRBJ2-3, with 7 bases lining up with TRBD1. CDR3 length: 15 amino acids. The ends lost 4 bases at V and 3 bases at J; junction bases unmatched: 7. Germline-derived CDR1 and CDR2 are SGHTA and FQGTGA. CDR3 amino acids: CASSSRTGQTDTQYF. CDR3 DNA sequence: TGTGCCAGCAGCTCTAGGACAGGTCAAACAGATACGCAGTATTTT. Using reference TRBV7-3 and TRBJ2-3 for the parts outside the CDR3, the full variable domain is GAGVSQTPSNKVTEKGKYVELRCDPISGHTALYWYRQSLGQGPEFLIYFQGTGAADDSGLPNDRFFAVRPEGSVSTLKIQRTERGDSAVYLCASSSRTGQTDTQYFGPGTRLTVL.

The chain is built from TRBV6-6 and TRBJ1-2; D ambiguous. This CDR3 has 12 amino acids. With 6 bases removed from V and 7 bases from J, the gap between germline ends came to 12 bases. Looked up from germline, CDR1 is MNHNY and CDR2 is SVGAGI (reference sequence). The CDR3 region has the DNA TGTGCCAGCAGGCTTGCAGACTCTGGCTACACCTTC. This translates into CASRLADSGYTF.

The CDR3 bases are TGTGCCAGCAGCGACGGGACAGGGGGTGTTCCGCAGTATTTT. The encoded protein is CASSDGTGGVPQYF. The rearrangement joins TRBV6-6 to TRBJ2-3, with 11 bases lining up with TRBD1. This CDR3 region has 14 residues. V lost 6 bases, J lost 10 bases, and 9 bases stayed unmatched. Germline V gives CDR1 MNHNY, CDR2 SVGAGI (reference sequence).

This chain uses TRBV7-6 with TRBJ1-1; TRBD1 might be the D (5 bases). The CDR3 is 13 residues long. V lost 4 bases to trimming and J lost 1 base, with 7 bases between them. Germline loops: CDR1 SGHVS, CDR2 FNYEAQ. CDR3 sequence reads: CASSSTGNTEAFF. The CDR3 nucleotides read TGTGCCAGCAGCTCAACAGGGAACACTGAAGCTTTCTTT.

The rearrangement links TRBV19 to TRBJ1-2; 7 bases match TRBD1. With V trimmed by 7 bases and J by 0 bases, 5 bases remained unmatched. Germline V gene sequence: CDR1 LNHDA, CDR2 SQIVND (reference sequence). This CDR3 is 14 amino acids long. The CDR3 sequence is CASIRQGSNYGYTF. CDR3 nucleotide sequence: TGTGCCAGTATCCGACAGGGCTCTAACTATGGCTACACCTTC.

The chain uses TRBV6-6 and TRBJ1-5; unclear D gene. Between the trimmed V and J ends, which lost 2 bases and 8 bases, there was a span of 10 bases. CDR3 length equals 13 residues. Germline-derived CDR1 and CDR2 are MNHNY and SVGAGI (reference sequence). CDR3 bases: TGTGCCAGCAGTTACCTCGGTGTGGAGCCCCAGCATTTT. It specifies CASSYLGVEPQHF.

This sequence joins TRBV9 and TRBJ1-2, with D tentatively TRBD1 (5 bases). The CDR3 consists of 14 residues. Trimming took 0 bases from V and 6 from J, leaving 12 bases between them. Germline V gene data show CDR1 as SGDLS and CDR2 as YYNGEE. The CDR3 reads CASSVGQGSDGYTF. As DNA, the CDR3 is TGTGCCAGCAGCGTAGGGCAGGGATCGGATGGCTACACCTTC.

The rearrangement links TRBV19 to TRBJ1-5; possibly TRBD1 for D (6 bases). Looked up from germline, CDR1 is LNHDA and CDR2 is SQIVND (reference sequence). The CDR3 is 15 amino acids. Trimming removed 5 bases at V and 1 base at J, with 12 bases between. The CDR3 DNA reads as TGTGCCAGTAGTTTACAGGGCTGGAGCAATCAGCCCCAGCATTTT. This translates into CASSLQGWSNQPQHF.

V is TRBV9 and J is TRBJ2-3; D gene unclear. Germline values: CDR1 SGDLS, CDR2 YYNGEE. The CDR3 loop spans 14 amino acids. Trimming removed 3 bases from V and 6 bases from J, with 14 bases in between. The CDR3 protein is CASSGDWARDTQYF. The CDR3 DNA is TGTGCCAGCAGCGGTGATTGGGCAAGGGATACGCAGTATTTT.

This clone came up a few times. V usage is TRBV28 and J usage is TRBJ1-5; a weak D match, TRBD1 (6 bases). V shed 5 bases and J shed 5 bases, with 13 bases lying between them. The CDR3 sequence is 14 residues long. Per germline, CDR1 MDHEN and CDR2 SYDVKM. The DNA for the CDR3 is TGTGCCAGCAGTACGTCACAGGGTCATCAGCCCCAGCATTTT. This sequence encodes CASSTSQGHQPQHF.

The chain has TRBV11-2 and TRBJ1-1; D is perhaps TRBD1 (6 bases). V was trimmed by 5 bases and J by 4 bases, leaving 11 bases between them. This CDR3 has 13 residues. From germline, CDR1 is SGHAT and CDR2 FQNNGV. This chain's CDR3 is CASSVTGFTEAFF. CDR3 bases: TGTGCCAGCAGCGTAACAGGGTTCACTGAAGCTTTCTTT.

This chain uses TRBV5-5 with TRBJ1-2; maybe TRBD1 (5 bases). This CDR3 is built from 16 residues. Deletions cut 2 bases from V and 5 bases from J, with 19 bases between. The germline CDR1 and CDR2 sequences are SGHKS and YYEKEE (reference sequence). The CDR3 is CASSLRWDAPTYGYTF. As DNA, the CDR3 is TGTGCCAGCAGCTTACGGTGGGACGCCCCGACGTATGGCTACACCTTC.

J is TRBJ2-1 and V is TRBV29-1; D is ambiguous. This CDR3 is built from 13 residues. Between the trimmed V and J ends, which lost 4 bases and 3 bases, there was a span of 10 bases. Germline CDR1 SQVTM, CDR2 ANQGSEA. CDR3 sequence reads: CSVGQIIYNEQFF. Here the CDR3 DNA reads TGCAGCGTTGGGCAGATCATCTACAATGAGCAGTTCTTC.